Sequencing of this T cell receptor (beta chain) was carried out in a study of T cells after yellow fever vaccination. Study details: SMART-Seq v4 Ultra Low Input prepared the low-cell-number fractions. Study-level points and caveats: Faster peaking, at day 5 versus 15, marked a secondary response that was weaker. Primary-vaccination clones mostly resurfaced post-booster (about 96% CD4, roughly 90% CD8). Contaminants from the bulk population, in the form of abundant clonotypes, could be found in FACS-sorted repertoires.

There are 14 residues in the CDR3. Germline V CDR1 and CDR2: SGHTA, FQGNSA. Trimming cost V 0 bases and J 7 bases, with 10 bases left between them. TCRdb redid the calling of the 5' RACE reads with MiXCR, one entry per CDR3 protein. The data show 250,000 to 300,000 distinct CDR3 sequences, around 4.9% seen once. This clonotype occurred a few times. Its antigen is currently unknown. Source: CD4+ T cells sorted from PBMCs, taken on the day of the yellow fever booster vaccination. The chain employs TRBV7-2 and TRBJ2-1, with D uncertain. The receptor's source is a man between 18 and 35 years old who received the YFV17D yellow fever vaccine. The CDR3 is CASSLAVRKNEQFF. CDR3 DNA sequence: TGTGCCAGCAGCTTAGCCGTTCGAAAGAATGAGCAGTTCTTC.